The clone carrying this T cell receptor beta chain was seen a few times. Authors' processing steps: From reference gene primer amplification, estimates of nucleated cell counts were derived. Repertoires were generated with immunoSEQ multiplex PCR, while TCRdb's copy carries only in-frame clones and drops some. D and trimming were read from the DNA, whereas the V and J calls and clone size are those reported in that table. This table has 110,000 to 150,000 clones, approximately 89% appearing once. This record comes from a study of blood T cell repertoires in COVID-19. Whole-study context: The United States, Italy and Spain were the sources of the acute and convalescent COVID-19 samples. Sample material is recorded as cDNA or gDNA derived from T cells, B-cell-depleted T cells, or PBMCs.

The V gene's germline CDR1 is MNHEY and CDR2 SVGAGI. The trim removed 6 bases at V and 5 bases at J, leaving 12 bases unmatched. The CDR3 is made up of 15 amino acids. The sequencing input was peripheral blood. The receptor was isolated from a woman aged 45-60 years with acute or convalescent COVID-19. V and J are TRBV6-5 and TRBJ1-1, with 7 bases lining up with TRBD1. The CDR3 spells CASRTFGRGETEAFF. Written as DNA, the CDR3 is TGTGCCAGCAGGACCTTCGGCAGGGGGGAAACTGAAGCTTTCTTT.